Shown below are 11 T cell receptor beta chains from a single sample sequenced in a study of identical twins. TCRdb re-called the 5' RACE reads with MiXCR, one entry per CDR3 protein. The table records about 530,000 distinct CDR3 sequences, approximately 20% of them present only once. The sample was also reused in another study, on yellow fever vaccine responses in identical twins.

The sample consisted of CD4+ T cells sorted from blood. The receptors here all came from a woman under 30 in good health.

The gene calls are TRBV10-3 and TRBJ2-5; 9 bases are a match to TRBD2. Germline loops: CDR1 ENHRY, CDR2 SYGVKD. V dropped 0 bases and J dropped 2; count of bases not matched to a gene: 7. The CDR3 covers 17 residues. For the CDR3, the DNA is TGTGCCATCAGTGAGTCGAAGTCGCGGGGGGGGCAAGAGACCCAGTACTTC. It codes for CAISESKSRGGQETQYF.

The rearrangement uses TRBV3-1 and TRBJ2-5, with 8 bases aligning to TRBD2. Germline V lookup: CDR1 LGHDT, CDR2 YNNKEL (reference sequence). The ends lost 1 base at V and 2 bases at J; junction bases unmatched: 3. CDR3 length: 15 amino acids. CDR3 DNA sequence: TGTGCCAGCAGCCAAGGTCCGGGAGGGCAAGAGACCCAGTACTTC. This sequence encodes CASSQGPGGQETQYF.

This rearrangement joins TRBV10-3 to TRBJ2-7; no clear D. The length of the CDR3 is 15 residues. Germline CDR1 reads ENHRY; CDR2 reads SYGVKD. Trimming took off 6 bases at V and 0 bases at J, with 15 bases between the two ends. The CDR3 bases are TGTGCCATCAGCGAAACAGAGTTGAGCTCCTACGAGCAGTACTTC. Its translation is CAISETELSSYEQYF.

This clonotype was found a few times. For the CDR3, the DNA is TGCAGTGCTAAAACTAGCGGGGCCTCCTACGAGCAGTACTTC. The encoded protein is CSAKTSGASYEQYF. V usage is TRBV20-1 and J usage is TRBJ2-7; 10 bases agree with TRBD2. Per the germline V gene, CDR1 is DFQATT and CDR2 is SNEGSKA (reference sequence). This CDR3 region has 14 residues. Losses at the gene ends were 4 bases for V and 0 bases for J; bases not matched to a gene: 3.

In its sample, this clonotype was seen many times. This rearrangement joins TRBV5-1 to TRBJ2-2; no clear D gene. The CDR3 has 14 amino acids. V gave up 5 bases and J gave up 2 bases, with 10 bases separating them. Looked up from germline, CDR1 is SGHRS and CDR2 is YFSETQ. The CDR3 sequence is CASSGRANTGELFF. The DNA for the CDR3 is TGCGCCAGCAGTGGGCGAGCCAACACCGGGGAGCTGTTTTTT.

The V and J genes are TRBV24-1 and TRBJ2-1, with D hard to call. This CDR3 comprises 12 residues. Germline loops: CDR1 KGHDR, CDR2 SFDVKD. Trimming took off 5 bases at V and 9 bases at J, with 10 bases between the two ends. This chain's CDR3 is CATSALPGEQFF. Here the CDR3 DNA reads TGTGCCACCAGTGCCCTCCCGGGTGAGCAGTTCTTC.

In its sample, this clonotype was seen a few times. The CDR3 DNA reads TGTGCCAGCAGTTTTGTCGATCAGCCCCAGCATTTT. This encodes CASSFVDQPQHF. V and J are TRBV12-3 or TRBV12-4 and TRBJ1-5, with D unresolved. V was shortened by 3 bases and J by 5 bases, with 5 bases between the two germline ends. The CDR3 covers 12 residues.

The CDR3 sequence: CASSPATPSGGYTF. DNA for the CDR3: TGTGCCAGCTCACCCGCGACCCCTTCGGGTGGCTACACCTTC. The chain is built from TRBV18 and TRBJ1-2; D call uncertain. The CDR3 totals 14 residues. The V gene lost 3 bases and the J gene lost 7 bases, with 15 bases spanning the gap. Per the germline V gene, CDR1 is KGHSH and CDR2 is LQKENI.

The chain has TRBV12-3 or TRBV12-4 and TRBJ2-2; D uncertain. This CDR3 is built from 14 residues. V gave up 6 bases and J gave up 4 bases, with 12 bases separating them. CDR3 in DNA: TGTGCCAGCAGCAAAAATTTTGCCACCGGGGAGCTGTTTTTT. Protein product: CASSKNFATGELFF.

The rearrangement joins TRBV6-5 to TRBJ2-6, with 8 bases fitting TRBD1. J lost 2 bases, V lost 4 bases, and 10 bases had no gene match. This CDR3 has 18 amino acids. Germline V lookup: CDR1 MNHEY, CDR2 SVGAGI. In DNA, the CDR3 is TGTGCCAGCAGTTCCCTCTTGGCAGGGGGCACTGGGGCCAACGTCCTGACTTTC. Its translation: CASSSLLAGGTGANVLTF.

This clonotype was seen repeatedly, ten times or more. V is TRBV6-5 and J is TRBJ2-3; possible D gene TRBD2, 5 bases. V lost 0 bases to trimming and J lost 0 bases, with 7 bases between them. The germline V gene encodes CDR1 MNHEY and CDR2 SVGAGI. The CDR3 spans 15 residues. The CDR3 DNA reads TGTGCCAGCAGTTACTCCGGCGGGAGCACAGATACGCAGTATTTT. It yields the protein CASSYSGGSTDTQYF.